This T cell receptor (beta chain) appears in the sequencing data of a study of T cells in Graves' hyperthyroidism and ophthalmopathy. Study-level points and caveats: Separation of ophthalmopathy from stable hyperthyroidism was achieved by a 13 V-J model.

This clonotype was observed at least ten times. The antigen is unknown. TCR beta CDR3 regions were amplified from RNA transcripts. The TCR CDR3 was amplified in a first-round RT-PCR using the HTBI primer set. TCRdb re-derived calls from the multiplex PCR reads in MiXCR, one entry per CDR3 protein. The repertoire holds some 770,000 distinct CDR3 sequences, with over 15% as singletons. Uncontrolled infection, other autoimmune disease, pregnancy and lactation each barred patients from inclusion. V lost 5 bases and J lost 0, with 20 bases in between. Germline CDR1 and CDR2: SGHVS and FNYEAQ. The CDR3 has 19 residues.

Input material: blood. The V gene is TRBV7-6, the J gene TRBJ2-6; weak D call: TRBD1 (6 bases). This receptor was taken from a man aged 18 to 29 with Graves' hyperthyroidism. The CDR3 protein is CASSGMTGTLPSGANVLTF. As DNA, the CDR3 is TGTGCCAGCAGCGGTATGACCGGGACACTACCCTCTGGGGCCAACGTCCTGACTTTC.